The T cell receptor (beta chain) described here comes from a study of cytomegalovirus exposure and HLA in healthy donors. Germline CDR1 is SGHAT and CDR2 is FQNNGV. CDR3 length: 15 residues. The V end was cut by 5 bases, the J end by 3 bases, with 17 bases between. The PCR employed 60 Vbeta primers together with 13 Jbeta primers. Sequencing used immunoSEQ multiplex PCR; TCRdb keeps in-frame clones, though not all of them. The sample table sets out tens of thousands of clones. V usage is TRBV11-2 and J usage is TRBJ2-7, with D possibly TRBD1 on 6 matching bases. Sequencing input: PBMCs. This TCR derives from a girl aged 5-17 years in good health and CMV-seropositive. CDR3 nucleotide sequence: TGTGCCAGCAGCCTTCTCAGGGGTTCGGGCTACGAGCAGTACGTC. Translating it yields CASSLLRGSGYEQYV.